The 2 T cell receptor beta chains presented below share a single source sample, sequenced in a study of cytomegalovirus exposure and HLA in healthy donors. The PCR used 60 Vbeta and 13 Jbeta primers. Profiled with immunoSEQ multiplex PCR; TCRdb holds only in-frame clones, not every one. The table has 150,000 to 200,000 clones, around 68% seen once. Sequenced: PBMCs. Receptor source: a man aged 30 to 39 in good health and CMV-seropositive.

This clone is a singleton in its sample. V usage is TRBV6-6 and J usage is TRBJ2-7, with 7 bases identical to TRBD2. Trimming at V came to 4 bases and at J to 0 bases, leaving 6 bases not matched to a gene. Germline V gene data show CDR1 as MNHNY and CDR2 as SVGAGI (reference sequence). The CDR3 has 15 residues. The CDR3 region has the DNA TGTGCCAGCAGTTCCGTGGGAGGGAGCTCCTACGAGCAGTACTTC. Translation gives CASSSVGGSSYEQYF.

This rearrangement joins TRBV25-1 to TRBJ2-2; 9 bases align to TRBD1. The V gene's germline CDR1 is MGHDK and CDR2 SYGVNS. CDR3 length: 16 residues. Unmatched junction bases numbered 10, after V lost 4 bases and J lost 7 bases. The CDR3 coding sequence is TGTGCCAGCAGTGGACCGGGACAGGGAGGGGGCGGGGAGCTGTTTTTT. It codes for CASSGPGQGGGGELFF.